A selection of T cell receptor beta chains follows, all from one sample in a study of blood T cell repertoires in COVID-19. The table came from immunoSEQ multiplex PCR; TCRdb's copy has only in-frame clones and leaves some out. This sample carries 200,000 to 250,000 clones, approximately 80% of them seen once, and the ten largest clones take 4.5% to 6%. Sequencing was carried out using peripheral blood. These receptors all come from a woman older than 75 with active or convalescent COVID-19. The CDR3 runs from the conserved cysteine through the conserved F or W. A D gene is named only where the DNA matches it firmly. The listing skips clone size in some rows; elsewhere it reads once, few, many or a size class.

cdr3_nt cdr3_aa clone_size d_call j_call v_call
TGTGCCAGCAGCTTGGAGGCGGCCCGAAATCGAGCTTTCTTT CASSLEAARNRAFF - - TRBJ1-1 TRBV5-6
TGCGCCAGCAGCTCGTCGTTCAGACAGGGGAATGAAAAACTGTTTTTT CASSSSFRQGNEKLFF - TRBD1 TRBJ1-4 TRBV5-1
TGTGCCAGCAGTGAAGCGGGGACGGAGGGTTACGAGCAGTACTTC CASSEAGTEGYEQYF - - TRBJ2-7 TRBV6-1
TGCGCCAGCAGCCCGGGGACAGCCAACACCGGGGAGCTGTTTTTT CASSPGTANTGELFF - TRBD1 TRBJ2-2 TRBV5-1
TGTGCCAGCAGCCCGACGGGACAGAACACTGAAGCTTTCTTT CASSPTGQNTEAFF - - TRBJ1-1 TRBV9
TGCGCCAGCAGCTTTAACCGGGACAGTCGACCCAACAATGAGCAGTTCTTC CASSFNRDSRPNNEQFF - TRBD1 TRBJ2-1 TRBV5-1
TGTGCCAGCAGCCAGGGACAGGGCGACACCGGGGAGCTGTTTTTT CASSQGQGDTGELFF - TRBD1 TRBJ2-2 TRBV11-1
TGCGCCAGCAGTACCGGGACAGGCTATGGCTACACCTTC CASSTGTGYGYTF - TRBD1 TRBJ1-2 TRBV10-1
TGTGCCAGCAAAGAAGGGACTAGCCTCGTGTATGAGCAGTTCTTC CASKEGTSLVYEQFF - TRBD2 TRBJ2-1 TRBV28
TGTGCCAGCAGCTTAAGCCTACGGGACATAGGGTCCTACGAGCAGTACTTC CASSLSLRDIGSYEQYF few - TRBJ2-7 TRBV11-3
TGTGCCAGCAGCCCCCTGGCCGGGTCCCAATACAATGAGCAGTTCTTC CASSPLAGSQYNEQFF - - TRBJ2-1 TRBV5-4
TGTGCCAAGTCTGGGGCGTCAGGTAATGGCTACACCTTC CAKSGASGNGYTF - - TRBJ1-2 TRBV2
TGTGCCAGCTCATCGGGACAGGGGAATGAAAAACTGTTTTTT CASSSGQGNEKLFF - TRBD1 TRBJ1-4 TRBV18
TGTGCCAGCAGTCCGACAGGGGCTGGCACTGAAGCTTTCTTT CASSPTGAGTEAFF - TRBD1 TRBJ1-1 TRBV3-1/TRBV3-2
TGTGCCAGCAGTTTCAGGCGGAACACTGAAGCTTTCTTT CASSFRRNTEAFF - - TRBJ1-1 TRBV28
TGTGCCAGCAGCTTAGCCACGGGGGGGCTCGGCGGGGAGCTGTTTTTT CASSLATGGLGGELFF - TRBD2 TRBJ2-2 TRBV11-2
TGCGCCAGCAGCCGCCTTACCGGGACTAGGACCTACGAGCAGTACTTC CASSRLTGTRTYEQYF - TRBD2 TRBJ2-7 TRBV4-1
TGTGCCAGCAGCGTGGCGGGGGGGACCCACAATGAGCAGTTCTTC CASSVAGGTHNEQFF - TRBD2 TRBJ2-1 TRBV9
TGTGCCAGCTCGCTTAACATTCTCCATGGAAACACCATATATTTT CASSLNILHGNTIYF - - TRBJ1-3 TRBV18
TGCGCCAGCAGCCCCGACTCTCTGGAGACCCAGTACTTC CASSPDSLETQYF - - TRBJ2-5 TRBV5-1
TGCGCCAGCAGCGGGACTAGCGGGGGCGCTAGCACAGATACGCAGTATTTT CASSGTSGGASTDTQYF - TRBD2 TRBJ2-3 TRBV5-1
TGTGCCAGCAGTGAAGTATACAGGGGTAACACAGATACGCAGTATTTT CASSEVYRGNTDTQYF - TRBD1 TRBJ2-3 TRBV6-1
TGCGCCAGCAGTGTACAGGGTCTAGGCAATCAGCCCCAGCATTTT CASSVQGLGNQPQHF - - TRBJ1-5 TRBV4-1
TGTGCCAGCAGTTACAGCGAGTCGGATACGCAGTATTTT CASSYSESDTQYF - - TRBJ2-3 TRBV6-5
TGCGCCAGCAGCCAAGGAGCGACAGAATACTATGGCTACACCTTC CASSQGATEYYGYTF - - TRBJ1-2 TRBV4-1
TGTGCCAGCAGTTTCGGAGGTACCCAATCCAATGAGCAGTTCTTC CASSFGGTQSNEQFF - - TRBJ2-1 TRBV28
TGTGCCTGGAGTGTACAGGGAGTAAAAGGCTACACCTTC CAWSVQGVKGYTF few - TRBJ1-2 TRBV30
TGTGCCAGCAGCCAAGGCACTGGTAACTATGGCTACACCTTC CASSQGTGNYGYTF - - TRBJ1-2 TRBV3-1/TRBV3-2
TGTGCCAGTAGTATAGACCGGGGTCCCAATGAGCAGTTCTTC CASSIDRGPNEQFF - - TRBJ2-1 TRBV19
TGTGCCAGCAGTTCGCACAGGGAGATTTATTCACCCCTCCACTTT CASSSHREIYSPLHF - - TRBJ1-6 TRBV28
TGTGCCAGCTCAAGGACAGGGGGCAGGGGCACAGATACGCAGTATTTT CASSRTGGRGTDTQYF - TRBD1 TRBJ2-3 TRBV18
TGTGCCAGCAGCGTTGGGGGGGGGAGCTCCTATAATTCACCCCTCCACTTT CASSVGGGSSYNSPLHF - - TRBJ1-6 TRBV28
TGTGCCAGTAGTCAGGGGATAGACACTGAAGCTTTCTTT CASSQGIDTEAFF once - TRBJ1-1 TRBV19
TGTGCCAGCAGAGGGACAGGGGTTGAAGGCTACACCTTC CASRGTGVEGYTF - TRBD1 TRBJ1-2 TRBV27
TGTGCCAGCTCACCGGACAGGGAGAGTCCTGAGCAGTTCTTC CASSPDRESPEQFF - TRBD1 TRBJ2-1 TRBV18
TGTGCCAGCAGCTTAGGCGGGAGGGGCTACGAGCAGTACTTC CASSLGGRGYEQYF few TRBD2 TRBJ2-7 TRBV7-2
TGTGCCATCAGTTCTACAGGGGACACTGAAGCTTTCTTT CAISSTGDTEAFF once TRBD1 TRBJ1-1 TRBV10-3
TGTGCCAGCAGCCAGTCCCCGGGGTCGACAGGGCGGCAGTACTTC CASSQSPGSTGRQYF few TRBD1 TRBJ2-7 TRBV3-1/TRBV3-2
TGTGCCAGCAGTTTCCCGGGACTAGCGGGAGTGGATGAGCAGTTCTTC CASSFPGLAGVDEQFF - TRBD2 TRBJ2-1 TRBV7-6
TGTGCCAGCAGTTTTCGGGGATTTAAGGCCAAAAACATTCAGTACTTC CASSFRGFKAKNIQYF - - TRBJ2-4 TRBV28
TGTGCCAGCAGTTTATTCGCGGGGGCAACCGGGGAGCTGTTTTTT CASSLFAGATGELFF - - TRBJ2-2 TRBV28
TGTGCCAGCAGCCTTTCCGAGGGGGAACAGTCACCCCTCCACTTT CASSLSEGEQSPLHF - - TRBJ1-6 TRBV4-2
TGTGCCAGCAGTGATATGGCTTTCTATGGCTACACCTTC CASSDMAFYGYTF once - TRBJ1-2 TRBV2
TGTGCCAGCAGCGACCCCGGACAGGGGACGAACACTGAAGCTTTCTTT CASSDPGQGTNTEAFF few TRBD1 TRBJ1-1 TRBV9
TGCGCCAGCAGCTTGGGAGGGGGTAATTCACCCCTCCACTTT CASSLGGGNSPLHF - - TRBJ1-6 TRBV5-1
TGTGCCATCAGTGAGTTCCCACCCGGGACAGACTATAATTCACCCCTCCACTTT CAISEFPPGTDYNSPLHF - TRBD1 TRBJ1-6 TRBV10-3
TGCGCCAGCAGTCCTACAAGAGGGGCGGCAGGAGGCAGGGGGACTGAAGCTTTCTTT CASSPTRGAAGGRGTEAFF once TRBD1 TRBJ1-1 TRBV5-1
TGTGCCAGCAGGCCAAGGACAGTCCTAATAAATGGCTACACCTTC CASRPRTVLINGYTF - - TRBJ1-2 TRBV6-6
TGTGCCAGCAGCGCCAGGGGTGCACCTAATGAAAAACTGTTTTTT CASSARGAPNEKLFF few - TRBJ1-4 TRBV7-2
TGTGCCAGCAGTGGAGGGGGAAATAGCAATCAGCCCCAGCATTTT CASSGGGNSNQPQHF few - TRBJ1-5 TRBV2
- CASGLERETQYF once - TRBJ2-5 TRBV12-5
TGTGCCAGCAGAAGCAACAGGGGAAATAGCAATCAGCCCCAGCATTTT CASRSNRGNSNQPQHF - TRBD1 TRBJ1-5 TRBV28
TGTGCCAGTAGGGACCATGAGGGGGGCAATCAGCCCCAGCATTTT CASRDHEGGNQPQHF - - TRBJ1-5 TRBV19
TGCGCCAGCAGCCAATCGGGACAGCTCTATGGCTACACCTTC CASSQSGQLYGYTF - TRBD1 TRBJ1-2 TRBV4-1
TGCGCCAGCAGCTACCTGACTAGCGGGGTCACAGATACGCAGTATTTT CASSYLTSGVTDTQYF - TRBD2 TRBJ2-3 TRBV5-1